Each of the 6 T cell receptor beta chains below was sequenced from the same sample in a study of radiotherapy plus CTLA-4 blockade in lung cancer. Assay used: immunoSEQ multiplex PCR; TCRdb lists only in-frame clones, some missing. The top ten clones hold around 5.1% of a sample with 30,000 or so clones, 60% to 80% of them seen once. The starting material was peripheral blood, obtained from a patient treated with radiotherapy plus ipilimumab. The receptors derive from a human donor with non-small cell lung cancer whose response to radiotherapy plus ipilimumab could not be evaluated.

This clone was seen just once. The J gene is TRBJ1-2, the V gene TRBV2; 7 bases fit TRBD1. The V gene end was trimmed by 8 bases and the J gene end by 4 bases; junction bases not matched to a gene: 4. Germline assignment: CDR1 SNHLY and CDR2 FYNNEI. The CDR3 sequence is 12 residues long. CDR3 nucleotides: TGTGCCAGCGCCGGGACAGCCTATGGCTACACCTTC. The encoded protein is CASAGTAYGYTF.

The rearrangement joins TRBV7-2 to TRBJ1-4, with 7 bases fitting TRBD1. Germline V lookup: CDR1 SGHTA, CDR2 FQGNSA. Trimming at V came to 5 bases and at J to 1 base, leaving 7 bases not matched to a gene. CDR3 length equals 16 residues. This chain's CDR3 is CASSTRRQGTNEKLFF. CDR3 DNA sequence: TGTGCCAGCAGCACCCGACGACAGGGAACTAATGAAAAACTGTTTTTT.

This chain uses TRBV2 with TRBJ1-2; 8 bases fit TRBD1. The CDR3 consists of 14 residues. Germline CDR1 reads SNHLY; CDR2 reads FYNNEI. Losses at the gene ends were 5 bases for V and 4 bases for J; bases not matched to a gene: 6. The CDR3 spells CASSYGQGGYGYTF. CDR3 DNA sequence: TGTGCCAGCAGTTACGGACAGGGTGGCTATGGCTACACCTTC.

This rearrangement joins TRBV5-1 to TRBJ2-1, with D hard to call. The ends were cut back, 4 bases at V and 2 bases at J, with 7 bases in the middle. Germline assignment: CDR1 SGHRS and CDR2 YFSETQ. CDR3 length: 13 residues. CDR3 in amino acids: CASSPGAYNEQFF. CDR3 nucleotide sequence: TGCGCCAGCAGCCCCGGAGCCTACAATGAGCAGTTCTTC.

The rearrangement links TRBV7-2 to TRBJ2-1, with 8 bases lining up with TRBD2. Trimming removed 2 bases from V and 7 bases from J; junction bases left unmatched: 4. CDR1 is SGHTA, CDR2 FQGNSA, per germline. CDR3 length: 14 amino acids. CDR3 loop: CASSLNLAGNEQFF. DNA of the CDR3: TGTGCCAGCAGCTTAAACCTAGCGGGTAATGAGCAGTTCTTC. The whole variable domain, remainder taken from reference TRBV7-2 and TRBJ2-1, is GAGVSQSPSNKVTEKGKDVELRCDPISGHTALYWYRQSLGQGLEFLIYFQGNSAPDKSGLPSDRFSAERTGGSVSTLTIQRTQQEDSAVYLCASSLNLAGNEQFFGPGTRLTVL.

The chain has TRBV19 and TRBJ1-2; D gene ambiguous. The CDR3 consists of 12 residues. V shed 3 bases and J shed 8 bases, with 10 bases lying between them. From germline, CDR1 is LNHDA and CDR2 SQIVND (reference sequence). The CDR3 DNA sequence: TGTGCCAGTAGTATCCCACGAGGCGGCTACACCTTC. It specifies CASSIPRGGYTF.